The 5 T cell receptor beta chains below come from one sample, sequenced in a study of blood T cell repertoires in COVID-19. Libraries were prepared by immunoSEQ multiplex PCR; TCRdb keeps only in-frame clonotypes and omits some of them. This sample has 90,000 to 100,000 clones, with about 81% found just once. The sequencing sample was made of peripheral blood. These receptor sequences come from a man aged 55 to 70 with acute or convalescent COVID-19.

This chain connects TRBV24-1 to TRBJ2-1, with 8 bases aligning to TRBD2. The CDR3 is 14 amino acids. The junction had 10 bases not matched to a gene; V was cut back by 11 bases and J by 5 bases. The germline CDR1 and CDR2 sequences are KGHDR and SFDVKD. CDR3 DNA sequence: TGTGCCATCGGAAGCGGGGGCTATAACAATGAGCAGTTCTTC. This sequence encodes CAIGSGGYNNEQFF.

The rearrangement links TRBV4-1 to TRBJ2-1; 9 bases map to TRBD1. Germline assignment: CDR1 MGHRA and CDR2 YSYEKL. V lost 4 bases and J lost 0; bases outside the gene matches: 7. The CDR3 has 17 residues. The DNA for the CDR3 is TGCGCCAGCAGCCGGGACAGGGACACCCTCTCCTACAATGAGCAGTTCTTC. Encoded protein: CASSRDRDTLSYNEQFF.

This chain links TRBV19 with TRBJ1-4; 11 bases map to TRBD1. Germline V gives CDR1 LNHDA, CDR2 SQIVND (reference sequence). The CDR3 sequence is 16 residues long. V was clipped by 2 bases and J by 5 bases; unmatched bases: 4. The CDR3, as DNA: TGTGCCAGTAGTATACCTGGACAGGGGGCAAATGAAAAACTGTTTTTT. This translates into CASSIPGQGANEKLFF.

This clone was recorded only once. The V and J genes are TRBV19 and TRBJ2-1; D is unclear. V gave up 6 bases and J gave up 0 bases, with 9 bases separating them. The CDR3 is 14 amino acids. Germline loops: CDR1 LNHDA, CDR2 SQIVND (reference sequence). CDR3 bases: TGTGCCAGTAGACCGGGTCTCTCCTACAATGAGCAGTTCTTC. Translation: CASRPGLSYNEQFF. Looking up the rest from reference TRBV19 and TRBJ2-1 gives the full variable domain: DGGITQSPKYLFRKEGQNVTLSCEQNLNHDAMYWYRQDPGQGLRLIYYSQIVNDFQKGDIAEGYSVSREKKESFPLTVTSAQKNPTAFYLCASRPGLSYNEQFFGPGTRLTVL.

This clone was counted ten times or more. This same CDR3 is encoded by further DNA sequences in the sample. The rearrangement uses TRBV5-1 and TRBJ2-1; TRBD1 agrees at 10 bases. The CDR3 is 15 amino acids. J gave up 6 bases and V 2 bases, and 5 bases lay outside the gene matches. Germline V gives CDR1 SGHRS, CDR2 YFSETQ. The CDR3 DNA reads TGCGCCAGCAGCTTTGGACAGGGGGGAGGCAATGAGCAGTTCTTC. Translating gives CASSFGQGGGNEQFF.